This TCR beta chain was identified during a study of blood T cell repertoires in COVID-19. Study summary: The United States, Italy and Spain were the sources of the acute and convalescent COVID-19 samples. T cells, B-cell-depleted T cells, or PBMCs provided the cDNA or gDNA that served as material.

The CDR3 length is 15 residues. Germline V gene sequence: CDR1 MNHNS, CDR2 SASEGT. V was pared by 2 bases and J by 6 bases, with 17 bases between. Assay: immunoSEQ multiplex PCR; the TCRdb copy retains only in-frame clones and omits some. This sample has about 190,000 clones, with around 80% found just once. The clonotype originates from a woman of 80 years or more with active or convalescent COVID-19. This chain links TRBV6-1 with TRBJ2-7, with a weak D call TRBD1 (5 bases). Sequencing was carried out using peripheral blood. The CDR3 nucleotides are TGTGCCAGCAGTGAAACTGTGGCAGGGCCAGGCGAGCAGTACTTC. Translation gives CASSETVAGPGEQYF.